This paragraph covers one TCR beta chain sequence. Germline CDR1 is LNHDA and CDR2 is SQIVND (reference sequence). This CDR3 has 16 residues. V was shortened by 4 bases and J by 2 bases, with 15 bases between the two germline ends. Original methodology: Counts of nucleated cells, estimated from reference gene primer amplification, were obtained. Clones were read by immunoSEQ multiplex PCR, and TCRdb kept only the in-frame ones, dropping some. For V, J and clone size, that table is used; D and trimming come from the DNA. The sample records about 170,000 clones, approximately 85% being singletons. This entry is derived from a study of blood T cell repertoires in COVID-19. Study information: COVID-19 samples, acute and convalescent, were from the United States, Italy and Spain.

Seattle's cohort entered during active infection and was followed longitudinally. The rearrangement links TRBV19 to TRBJ1-5; D is uncertain. Sequencing was performed on peripheral blood. This clonotype originated in a man of 80 years or more with COVID-19, enrolled during active disease. The CDR3 here is CASSTEDWGGNQPQHF. In DNA form, the CDR3 reads TGTGCCAGTAGTACCGAAGACTGGGGAGGCAATCAGCCCCAGCATTTT.